Listed here are 25 T cell receptor beta chains from one sample, sequenced in a study of CD8+ T cells in alopecia areata. Extracted RNA was reverse transcribed, and the resulting cDNA served as sequencing template. Data came from immunoSEQ multiplex PCR; TCRdb stores just in-frame clones and leaves some out. This sample has about 110,000 clones; under 60% occur once, and the top ten carry 20% to 25%. The sequenced material came from NKG2D-low CD8+ T cells sorted from blood. The receptors were gathered from a human donor with alopecia areata.

This clone has a handful of counts. The chain employs TRBV7-9 and TRBJ2-1; 14 nucleotides match TRBD2. This CDR3 spans 16 amino acids. Germline CDR1 SEHNR, CDR2 FQNEAQ (reference sequence). V gave up 3 bases and J gave up 4 bases; unmatched junction bases: 2. The CDR3 DNA is TGTGCCAGCAGCTTGCGGACTAGCGGGGGGTACAATGAGCAGTTCTTC. It translates to CASSLRTSGGYNEQFF.

The V and J genes are TRBV27 and TRBJ2-7; D is unclear. Trimming cost V 4 bases and J 0 bases, with 7 bases left between them. Per germline, CDR1 MNHEY and CDR2 SMNVEV (reference sequence). The CDR3 consists of 13 residues. CDR3 protein: CASSSLSSYEQYF. The CDR3 coding sequence is TGTGCCAGCAGTTCCCTGAGCTCCTACGAGCAGTACTTC.

The gene calls are TRBV5-1 and TRBJ2-7; 10 bases align to TRBD1. Germline assignment: CDR1 SGHRS and CDR2 YFSETQ. V was clipped by 2 bases and J by 2 bases; unmatched bases: 13. There are 18 residues in the CDR3. CDR3 region: CASSFYQGTGARTYEQYF. CDR3 coding DNA: TGCGCCAGCAGCTTCTATCAAGGGACAGGGGCACGAACCTACGAGCAGTACTTC.

This clone was seen only a few times. The rearrangement uses TRBV4-1 and TRBJ2-5, with D possibly TRBD1 on 6 matching bases. Trimming stripped 1 base from V and 2 bases from J, with 8 bases between. Germline CDR1 is MGHRA and CDR2 is YSYEKL. The CDR3 loop spans 14 amino acids. CDR3 protein: CASSQGTAQETQYF. The CDR3 region has the DNA TGCGCCAGCAGCCAAGGGACAGCTCAAGAGACCCAGTACTTC.

The chain is built from TRBV7-8 and TRBJ2-5; 7 positions match TRBD1. The end of the DNA is better explained by TRBJ2-7, so the J call may be wrong. CDR3 length: 16 amino acids. Germline V gives CDR1 SGHVS, CDR2 FQNEAQ. CDR3 sequence reads: CASSLTTGVGRDEQYF. In DNA form, the CDR3 reads TGTGCCAGCAGCTTAACCACAGGGGTGGGTCGAGACGAGCAGTACTTC.

The chain recombines TRBV28 with TRBJ1-1; 9 positions agree with TRBD1. The V segment lost 6 bases and the J segment 4 bases; nucleotides outside the gene matches: 6. The V gene's germline CDR1 is MDHEN and CDR2 SYDVKM. The CDR3 contains 14 residues. The DNA of the CDR3 is TGTGCCAGCAGGGAACAGGGGGCGGTCACTGAAGCTTTCTTT. It is translated as CASREQGAVTEAFF.

The V call is TRBV10-3, the J call TRBJ2-7; a weak D match, TRBD2 (6 bases). Trimming took off 11 bases at V and 4 bases at J, with 18 bases between the two ends. Per the germline V gene, CDR1 is ENHRY and CDR2 is SYGVKD. This CDR3 region has 13 residues. For the CDR3, the DNA is TGTGCCTCCCTGGGGGGATCCTCTTACGAGCAGTACTTC. As protein: CASLGGSSYEQYF.

With respect to this clone: An end of the junction differs from the germline gene, which may be a read error. This rearrangement joins TRBV7-7 to TRBJ2-1; 8 bases are shared with TRBD2. The CDR3 has 15 residues. The germline V gene has CDR1 SSHAT and CDR2 FNYEAQ (reference sequence). CDR3 coding DNA: TGTGCTAGCAGCTTAGTTGTCGGGAGGGCCGATGAGCAGTTCTTC. Translation gives CASSLVVGRADEQFF. Full variable domain (remainder filled in from reference TRBV7-7 and TRBJ2-1): GAGVSQSPRYKVTKRGQDVTLRCDPISSHATLYWYQQALGQGPEFLTYFNYEAQPDKSGLPSDRFSAERPEGSISTLTIQRTEQRDSAMYRCASSLVVGRADEQFFGPGTRLTVL.

The V call is TRBV7-9, the J call TRBJ2-1; D remains unclear. V lost 3 bases, J lost 7 bases, and 7 bases lay in between. The V gene's germline CDR1 is SEHNR and CDR2 FQNEAQ (reference sequence). The CDR3 runs to 12 residues. CDR3 protein: CASSFLINEQFF. In nucleotides, the CDR3 is TGTGCCAGCAGCTTTCTGATAAATGAGCAGTTCTTC.

This chain links TRBV29-1 with TRBJ2-1; D might be TRBD1 (6 bases). Trimming pared 4 bases from V and 2 bases from J, leaving 18 bases between. Germline loops: CDR1 SQVTM, CDR2 ANQGSEA. There are 16 residues in the CDR3. The CDR3 DNA reads TGCAGCGTTGTTTTTTTTGAGAGGGGGACCTACAATGAGCAGTTCTTC. Translation gives CSVVFFERGTYNEQFF.

This rearrangement joins TRBV14 to TRBJ1-1, with D unresolved. The CDR3 runs to 17 residues. V dropped 4 bases and J dropped 1 base, with 19 bases sitting between them. CDR1 and CDR2 (germline): SGHDN, FVKESK. The CDR3 loop is CASSPAGREIKNTEAFF. In nucleotides, the CDR3 is TGTGCCAGCAGCCCCGCGGGGAGGGAAATAAAGAACACTGAAGCTTTCTTT. Full variable domain (outside the CDR3, taken from reference TRBV14 and TRBJ1-1): EAGVTQFPSHSVIEKGQTVTLRCDPISGHDNLYWYRRVMGKEIKFLLHFVKESKQDESGMPNNRFLAERTGGTYSTLKVQPAELEDSGVYFCASSPAGREIKNTEAFFGQGTRLTVV.

This clone was counted between two and nine times. The rearrangement joins TRBV29-1 to TRBJ2-6; 11 positions agree with TRBD1. Trimming at V came to 7 bases and at J to 2 bases, leaving 10 bases not matched to a gene. This CDR3 is 17 amino acids long. Germline lookup yields CDR1 SQVTM and CDR2 ANQGSEA. CDR3 in DNA: TGCAGCGCACTCGGACAGGGGGCTGGCCCTGGGGCCAACGTCCTGACTTTC. It codes for CSALGQGAGPGANVLTF.

The chain joins TRBV23-1 to TRBJ2-5, with a weak D call TRBD2 (6 bases). TRBV23-1 is known as an ORF, though its function is uncertain. The V end was cut by 0 bases, the J end by 6 bases, with 20 bases between. CDR3 size: 17 residues. CDR3 in DNA: TGCGCCAGCAGTCAATCCCGGGGTGGCGGGATTGTAAAGACCCAGTACTTC. Its translation is CASSQSRGGGIVKTQYF.

The rearrangement links TRBV5-4 to TRBJ2-3; D might be TRBD2 (6 bases). Germline V gene data show CDR1 as SGHNT and CDR2 as YYREEE (reference sequence). The V gene lost 4 bases and the J gene lost 2 bases, with 11 bases spanning the gap. CDR3 length: 14 residues. The CDR3 spells CASSQGLSTDTQYF. The CDR3 DNA reads as TGTGCCAGCAGCCAGGGACTTTCCACAGATACGCAGTATTTT. The full variable domain, in which reference TRBV5-4 and TRBJ2-3 provide the parts outside the CDR3, is ETGVTQSPTHLIKTRGQQVTLRCSSQSGHNTVSWYQQALGQGPQFIFQYYREEENGRGNFPPRFSGLQFPNYSSELNVNALELDDSALYLCASSQGLSTDTQYFGPGTRLTVL.

The J gene is TRBJ2-3, the V gene TRBV27; 13 bases are a match to TRBD2. This CDR3 is built from 19 residues. Germline V gives CDR1 MNHEY, CDR2 SMNVEV (reference sequence). V was clipped by 7 bases and J by 1 base; unmatched bases: 14. CDR3 bases: TGTGCCAGCACCCGGACTAGCGGGAGAAGGGGTTTGGGCACAGATACGCAGTATTTT. Translating it yields CASTRTSGRRGLGTDTQYF.

The chain employs TRBV5-4 and TRBJ1-4; TRBD1 agrees at 8 bases. The germline V gene has CDR1 SGHNT and CDR2 YYREEE (reference sequence). The V and J ends lost 1 base and 3 bases, in that order; junction bases with no gene match: 8. This CDR3 contains 17 residues. CDR3 sequence: CASSLYQGAQPNEKLFF. The CDR3 DNA is TGTGCCAGCAGCTTGTACCAGGGGGCGCAGCCTAATGAAAAACTGTTTTTT. Variable domain in full (rest from reference TRBV5-4 and TRBJ1-4): ETGVTQSPTHLIKTRGQQVTLRCSSQSGHNTVSWYQQALGQGPQFIFQYYREEENGRGNFPPRFSGLQFPNYSSELNVNALELDDSALYLCASSLYQGAQPNEKLFFGSGTQLSVL.

In this sample, this clone turned up a few times. The J gene is TRBJ2-7, the V gene TRBV2; weak D call: TRBD1 (6 bases). V lost 2 bases and J lost 5, with 13 bases in between. The germline V gene has CDR1 SNHLY and CDR2 FYNNEI. This CDR3 comprises 14 residues. CDR3 sequence: CASSEIRTDDEQYF. DNA for the CDR3: TGTGCCAGCAGTGAAATACGGACAGATGACGAGCAGTACTTC.

The genes are TRBV5-1 and TRBJ1-2; D remains ambiguous. CDR1 and CDR2 (germline): SGHRS, YFSETQ. The CDR3 runs 18 residues. V was shortened by 0 bases and J by 2 bases, with 20 bases between the two germline ends. CDR3 sequence: CASSLEPGFRSDNYGYTF. The CDR3 bases are TGCGCCAGCAGCTTGGAGCCCGGCTTTCGGTCGGACAACTATGGCTACACCTTC.

The chain links TRBV5-1 to TRBJ2-7; 8 bases align to TRBD2. V was clipped by 6 bases and J by 4 bases; unmatched bases: 9. This CDR3 has 14 residues. CDR1 and CDR2 from the germline V gene are SGHRS and YFSETQ. CDR3 residues: CASKVGAGDYEQYF. The CDR3 bases are TGCGCCAGCAAGGTAGGAGCGGGGGATTACGAGCAGTACTTC. Together with reference TRBV5-1 and TRBJ2-7, the CDR3 gives the full variable domain: KAGVTQTPRYLIKTRGQQVTLSCSPISGHRSVSWYQQTPGQGLQFLFEYFSETQRNKGNFPGRFSGRQFSNSRSEMNVSTLELGDSALYLCASKVGAGDYEQYFGPGTRLTVT.

J is TRBJ2-1 and V is TRBV27; 13 bases agree with TRBD2. V was clipped by 6 bases and J by 4 bases; unmatched bases: 3. Germline V CDR1 and CDR2: MNHEY, SMNVEV (reference sequence). The CDR3 has 15 residues. The CDR3 bases are TGTGCCAGCAGGCGGACTAGCGGGAGTTACAATGAGCAGTTCTTC. This gives the protein CASRRTSGSYNEQFF.

The J gene is TRBJ2-1, the V gene TRBV29-1, with D possibly matching TRBD1 (6 bases). CDR3 length equals 14 residues. Trimming left V 0 bases short and J 8 bases short, with 14 bases between. Germline V gives CDR1 SQVTM, CDR2 ANQGSEA. The CDR3 coding sequence is TGCAGCGTTGAAGATGGGGACAACCTGGATGAGCAGTTCTTC. It encodes CSVEDGDNLDEQFF.

This clone was detected once. The rearrangement joins TRBV5-1 to TRBJ2-1, with 9 bases that match TRBD2. Germline V gene lookup returns CDR1 SGHRS and CDR2 YFSETQ. The CDR3 is made up of 13 amino acids. Germline trimming cut 5 bases from V and 3 bases from J; bases unmatched to any gene: 0. Here the CDR3 reads CASRTSGYNEQFF. CDR3 DNA: TGCGCCAGCAGGACTAGCGGCTACAATGAGCAGTTCTTC.

This rearrangement joins TRBV29-1 to TRBJ1-4, with D hard to call. CDR3 length: 13 residues. V was pared by 4 bases and J by 6 bases, with 12 bases between. The V gene's germline CDR1 is SQVTM and CDR2 ANQGSEA. In DNA form, the CDR3 reads TGCAGCGTTGGATCCCTCCGTGATGAAAAACTGTTTTTT. It translates to CSVGSLRDEKLFF. Full variable domain (outside the CDR3, taken from reference TRBV29-1 and TRBJ1-4): SAVISQKPSRDICQRGTSLTIQCQVDSQVTMMFWYRQQPGQSLTLIATANQGSEATYESGFVIDKFPISRPNLTFSTLTVSNMSPEDSSIYLCSVGSLRDEKLFFGSGTQLSVL.

This chain connects TRBV5-6 to TRBJ2-2; D unresolved. Trimming shortened V by 2 bases and J by 7 bases, and 3 bases separated the two germline ends. This CDR3 region has 11 residues. The germline V gene encodes CDR1 SGHDT and CDR2 YYEEEE. CDR3 nucleotides: TGTGCCAGCAGCTTTGGCGGGGAGCTGTTTTTT. It encodes CASSFGGELFF.

As regards this clone: Other DNA sequences in this specimen translate into the identical CDR3. The chain links TRBV9 to TRBJ2-5, with no clear D. V was trimmed by 2 bases and J by 2 bases, leaving 7 bases between them. The germline gives CDR1 SGDLS, CDR2 YYNGEE. The CDR3 contains 13 residues. The CDR3 region is CASSVGGQETQYF. Written as DNA, the CDR3 is TGTGCCAGCAGCGTGGGCGGTCAAGAGACCCAGTACTTC.